This T cell receptor beta chain came from a study of radiation and T cells in renal cell carcinoma. TCRdb's table, derived via immunoSEQ multiplex PCR, lists solely in-frame clones and lacks some. The data contain 90,000 to 100,000 clones, 65% to 90% of them singletons. Germline V gene data show CDR1 as SNHLY and CDR2 as FYNNEI. The V and J ends lost 4 bases and 4 bases respectively, with 20 bases between them. The length of the CDR3 is 18 residues. Described time point: blood 4 weeks post-SBRT, at nephrectomy. Treatment meaning: 15 Gy SBRT to primary tumor, nephrectomy 4 weeks later. The rearrangement joins TRBV2 to TRBJ2-6; tentatively, D is TRBD1 (6 bases). Material: blood, obtained from a patient whose treatment included radiotherapy and nephrectomy. The TCR was taken from a man in his 60s with renal cell carcinoma. The chain's CDR3 is CASSGRQVWSTGANVLTF. In DNA, the CDR3 is TGTGCCAGCAGTGGCCGACAGGTCTGGTCTACCGGGGCCAACGTCCTGACTTTC.